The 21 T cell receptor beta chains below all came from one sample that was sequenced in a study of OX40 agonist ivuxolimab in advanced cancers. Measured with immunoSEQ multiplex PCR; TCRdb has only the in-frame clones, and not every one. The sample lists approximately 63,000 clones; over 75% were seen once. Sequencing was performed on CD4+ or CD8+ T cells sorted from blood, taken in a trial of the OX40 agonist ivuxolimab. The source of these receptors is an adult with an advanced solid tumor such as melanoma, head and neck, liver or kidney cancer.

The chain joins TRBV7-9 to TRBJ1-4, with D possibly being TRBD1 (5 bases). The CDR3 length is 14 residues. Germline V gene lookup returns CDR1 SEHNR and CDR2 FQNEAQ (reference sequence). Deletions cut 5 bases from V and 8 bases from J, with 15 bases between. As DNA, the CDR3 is TGTGCCAGCAGCCTCGGCCAGGGCTACGAAAAACTGTTTTTT. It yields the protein CASSLGQGYEKLFF.

The CDR3 sequence is CASISRDGELFF. CDR3 DNA sequence: TGTGCCAGCATTAGTCGGGACGGGGAGCTGTTTTTT. The genes are TRBV6-5 and TRBJ2-2; weak D call: TRBD2 (5 bases). The CDR3 runs 12 residues. V was shortened by 7 bases and J by 7 bases, with 10 bases between the two germline ends. CDR1 and CDR2 from the germline V gene are MNHEY and SVGAGI.

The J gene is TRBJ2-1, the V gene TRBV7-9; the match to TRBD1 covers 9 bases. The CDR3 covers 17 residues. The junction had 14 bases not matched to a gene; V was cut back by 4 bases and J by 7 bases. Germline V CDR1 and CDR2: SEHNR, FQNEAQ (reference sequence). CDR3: CASSSSPGTGSWNEQFF. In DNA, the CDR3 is TGTGCCAGCAGCTCTTCTCCCGGGACAGGGAGTTGGAATGAGCAGTTCTTC.

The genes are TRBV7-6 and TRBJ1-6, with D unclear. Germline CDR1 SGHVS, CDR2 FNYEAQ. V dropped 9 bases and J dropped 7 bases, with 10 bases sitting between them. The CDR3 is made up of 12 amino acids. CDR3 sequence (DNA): TGTGCCAGTGCGGTGACCAATTCACCCCTCCACTTT. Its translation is CASAVTNSPLHF.

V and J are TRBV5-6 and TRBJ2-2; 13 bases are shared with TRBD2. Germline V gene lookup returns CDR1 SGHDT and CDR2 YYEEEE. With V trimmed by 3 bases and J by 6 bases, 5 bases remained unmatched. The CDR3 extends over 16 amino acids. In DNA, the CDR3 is TGTGCCAGCAGCTGGGGGACTAGCGGGGAGGCCGGGGAGCTGTTTTTT. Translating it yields CASSWGTSGEAGELFF.

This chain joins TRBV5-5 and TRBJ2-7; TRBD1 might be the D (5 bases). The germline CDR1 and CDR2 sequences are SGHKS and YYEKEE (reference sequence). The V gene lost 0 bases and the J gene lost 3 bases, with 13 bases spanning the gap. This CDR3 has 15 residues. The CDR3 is CASSLEHRTIYEQYF. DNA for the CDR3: TGTGCCAGCAGCTTGGAGCACAGGACAATCTACGAGCAGTACTTC.

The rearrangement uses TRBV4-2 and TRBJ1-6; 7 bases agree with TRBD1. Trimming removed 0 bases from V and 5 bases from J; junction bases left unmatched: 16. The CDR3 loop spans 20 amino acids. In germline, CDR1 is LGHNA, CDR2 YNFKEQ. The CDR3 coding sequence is TGTGCCAGCAGCCAAGAGATCGCAGGAGGTACAGGGGATGATAATTCACCCCTCCACTTT. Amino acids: CASSQEIAGGTGDDNSPLHF.

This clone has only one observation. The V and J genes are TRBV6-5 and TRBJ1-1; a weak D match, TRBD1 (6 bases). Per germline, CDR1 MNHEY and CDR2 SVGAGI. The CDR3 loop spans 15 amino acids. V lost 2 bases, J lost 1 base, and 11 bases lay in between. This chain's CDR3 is CASSYTGTSNTEAFF. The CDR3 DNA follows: TGTGCCAGCAGTTACACCGGGACATCGAACACTGAAGCTTTCTTT.

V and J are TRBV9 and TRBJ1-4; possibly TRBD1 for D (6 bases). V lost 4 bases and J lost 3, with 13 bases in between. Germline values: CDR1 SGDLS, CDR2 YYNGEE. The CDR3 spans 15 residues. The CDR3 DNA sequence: TGTGCCAGCAGCTTAGACAGGCAAGCTAATGAAAAACTGTTTTTT. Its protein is CASSLDRQANEKLFF.

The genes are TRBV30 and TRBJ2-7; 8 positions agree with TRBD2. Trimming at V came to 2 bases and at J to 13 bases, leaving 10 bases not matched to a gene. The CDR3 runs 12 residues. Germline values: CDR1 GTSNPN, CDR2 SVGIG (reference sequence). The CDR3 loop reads CAWSYSGTSPYF. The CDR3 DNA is TGTGCCTGGAGTTATTCCGGGACTAGTCCATACTTC.

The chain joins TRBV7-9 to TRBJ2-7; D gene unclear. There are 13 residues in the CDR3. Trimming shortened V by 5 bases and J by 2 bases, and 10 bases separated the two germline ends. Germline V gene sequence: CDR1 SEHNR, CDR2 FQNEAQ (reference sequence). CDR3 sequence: CASSPDWPYEQYF. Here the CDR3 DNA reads TGTGCCAGCAGCCCCGACTGGCCCTACGAGCAGTACTTC.

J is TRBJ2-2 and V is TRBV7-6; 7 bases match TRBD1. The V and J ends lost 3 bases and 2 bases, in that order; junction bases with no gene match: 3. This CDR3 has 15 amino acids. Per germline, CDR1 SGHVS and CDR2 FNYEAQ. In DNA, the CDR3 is TGTGCCAGCAGCTTGGGGACAGAAAACACCGGGGAGCTGTTTTTT. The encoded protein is CASSLGTENTGELFF.

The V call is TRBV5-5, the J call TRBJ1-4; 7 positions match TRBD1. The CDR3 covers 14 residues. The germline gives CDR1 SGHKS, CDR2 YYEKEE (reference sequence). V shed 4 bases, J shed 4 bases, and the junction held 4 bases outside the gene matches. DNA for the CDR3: TGTGCCAGCAGCCCCGGGGACAGTAATGAAAAACTGTTTTTT. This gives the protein CASSPGDSNEKLFF.

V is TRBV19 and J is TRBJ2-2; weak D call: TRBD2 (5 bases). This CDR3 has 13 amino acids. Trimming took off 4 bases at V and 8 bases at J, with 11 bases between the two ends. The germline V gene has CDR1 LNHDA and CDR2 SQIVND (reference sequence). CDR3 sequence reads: CASSTRLAGELFF. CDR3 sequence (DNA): TGTGCCAGTAGTACCCGCCTAGCAGGGGAGCTGTTTTTT.

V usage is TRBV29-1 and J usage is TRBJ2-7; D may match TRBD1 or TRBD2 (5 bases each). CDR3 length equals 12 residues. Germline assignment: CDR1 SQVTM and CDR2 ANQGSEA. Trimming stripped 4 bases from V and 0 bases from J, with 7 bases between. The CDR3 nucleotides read TGCAGCGTTGTGGGGGACTCCTACGAGCAGTACTTC. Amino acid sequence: CSVVGDSYEQYF.

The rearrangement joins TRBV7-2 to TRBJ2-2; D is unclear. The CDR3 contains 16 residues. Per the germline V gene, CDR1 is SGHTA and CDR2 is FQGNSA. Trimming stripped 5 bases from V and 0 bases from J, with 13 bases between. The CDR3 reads CASSPPGRPNTGELFF. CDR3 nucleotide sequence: TGTGCCAGCAGCCCTCCCGGACGGCCGAACACCGGGGAGCTGTTTTTT.

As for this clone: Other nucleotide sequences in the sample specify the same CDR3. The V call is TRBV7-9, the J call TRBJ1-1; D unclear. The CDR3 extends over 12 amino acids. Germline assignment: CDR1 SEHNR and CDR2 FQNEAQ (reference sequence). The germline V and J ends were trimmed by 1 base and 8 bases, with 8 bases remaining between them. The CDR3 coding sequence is TGTGCCAGCAGCTTAGGGGAGACGGAAGCTTTCTTT. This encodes CASSLGETEAFF.

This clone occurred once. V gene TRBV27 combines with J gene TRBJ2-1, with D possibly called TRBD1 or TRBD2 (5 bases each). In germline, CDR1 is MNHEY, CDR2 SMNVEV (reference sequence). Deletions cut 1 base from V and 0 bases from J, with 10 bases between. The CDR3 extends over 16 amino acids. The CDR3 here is CASSLFYGGSYNEQFF. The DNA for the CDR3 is TGTGCCAGCAGTTTATTTTATGGGGGCTCCTACAATGAGCAGTTCTTC.

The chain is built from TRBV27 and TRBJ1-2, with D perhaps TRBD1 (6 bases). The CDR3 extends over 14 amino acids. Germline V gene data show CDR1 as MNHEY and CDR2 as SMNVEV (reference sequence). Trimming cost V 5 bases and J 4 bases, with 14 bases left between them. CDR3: CASSQRGQAYGYTF. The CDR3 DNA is TGTGCCAGCAGTCAGAGGGGACAAGCCTATGGCTACACCTTC.

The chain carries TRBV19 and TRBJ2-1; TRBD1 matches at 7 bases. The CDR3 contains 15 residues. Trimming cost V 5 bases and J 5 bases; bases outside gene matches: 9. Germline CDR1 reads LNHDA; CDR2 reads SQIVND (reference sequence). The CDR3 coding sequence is TGTGCCAGTAGTCCTCGGACAGGACTGAACAATGAGCAGTTCTTC. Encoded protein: CASSPRTGLNNEQFF.

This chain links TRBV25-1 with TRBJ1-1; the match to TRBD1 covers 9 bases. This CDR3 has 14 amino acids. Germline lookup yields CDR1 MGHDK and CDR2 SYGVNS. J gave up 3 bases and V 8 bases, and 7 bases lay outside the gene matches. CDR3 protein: CASSAQGADTEAFF. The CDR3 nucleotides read TGTGCCAGCTCCGCACAGGGGGCAGACACTGAAGCTTTCTTT.